A selection of T cell receptor beta chains follows, all from one sample in a study of shared clonotypes between healthy human individuals. Only in-frame clones appear in the TCRdb table, and some are missing; sequencing was by immunoSEQ multiplex PCR. The sample lists roughly 510,000 clones, about 75% occurring once. Sequencing used PBMCs. The receptors here all came from a woman aged 40 to 55 in good health. Some clones in this sample may be carry-over from other donors' samples. CDR3s include the opening cysteine and the closing phenylalanine or tryptophan. The order of the fields is D gene, clone size, J gene, V gene, CDR3 protein, CDR3 DNA. A D gene is named only where the DNA matches it firmly. Clone size is stated in some rows and not others, as once, few, many or a class when expanded.

>TRBD1|NA|TRBJ1-2|TRBV6-5
CASSLGQGNGYTF
TGTGCCAGCAGCCTAGGACAGGGGAATGGCTACACCTTC
>NA|many|TRBJ2-1|TRBV7-6
CASSLSGATYPNEQFF
TGTGCCAGCAGCTTAAGTGGTGCTACTTACCCTAATGAGCAGTTCTTC
>TRBD1|few|TRBJ1-2|TRBV19
CASSILQGARGYTF
TGTGCCAGTAGTATTTTACAGGGGGCGAGGGGCTACACCTTC
>NA|NA|TRBJ2-1|TRBV2
CASSEVGVYNEQFF
TGTGCCAGCAGTGAAGTCGGAGTCTACAATGAGCAGTTCTTC
>NA|few|TRBJ2-3|TRBV9
CASSVEGRRGEDTQYF
TGTGCCAGCAGCGTAGAGGGTCGGAGGGGGGAAGATACGCAGTATTTT
>TRBD2|NA|TRBJ2-7|TRBV10-1
CASSESGTSGYEQYF
TGCGCCAGCAGTGAGTCCGGGACTAGCGGCTACGAGCAGTACTTC
>NA|NA|TRBJ1-5|TRBV28
CASSLPQGPGNQPQHF
TGTGCCAGCAGTTTACCCCAGGGGCCTGGCAATCAGCCCCAGCATTTT
>NA|NA|TRBJ1-2|TRBV4-2
CASSQALDNYGYTF
TGTGCCAGCAGCCAAGCCCTAGATAACTATGGCTACACCTTC
>NA|NA|TRBJ2-4|TRBV15
CATSRDRNDKNIQYF
TGTGCCACCAGCAGGGACCGTAATGACAAAAACATTCAGTACTTC
>NA|NA|TRBJ2-1|TRBV7-2
CASSLAGREQFF
TGTGCCAGCAGCTTAGCGGGTCGGGAGCAGTTCTTC
>NA|NA|TRBJ1-1|TRBV5-4
CASSSPARGVNTEAFF
TGTGCCAGCAGCTCTCCGGCTCGAGGGGTGAACACTGAAGCTTTCTTT
>TRBD2|NA|TRBJ2-7|TRBV25-1
CASSLAGDYEQYF
TGTGCCAGCAGCCTGGCGGGAGACTACGAGCAGTACTTC
>TRBD2|few|TRBJ2-1|TRBV5-6
CASSSSEASGSRNEQFF
TGTGCCAGCAGCTCTTCCGAAGCTAGCGGGAGTCGGAATGAGCAGTTCTTC
>TRBD2|NA|TRBJ2-5|TRBV2
CASSAGGSPETQYF
TGTGCCAGCAGTGCTGGCGGGAGTCCAGAGACCCAGTACTTC
>NA|NA|TRBJ2-1|TRBV20-1
CSAQQGNEQFF
TGCAGTGCCCAGCAGGGCAATGAGCAGTTCTTC
>TRBD2|few|TRBJ2-3|TRBV19
CASTTSGMGTDTQYF
TGTGCCAGTACCACTAGCGGGATGGGGACAGATACGCAGTATTTT
>TRBD1|NA|TRBJ1-2|TRBV5-1
CASRSGTGFNYGYTF
TGCGCCAGCAGATCCGGGACAGGCTTTAACTATGGCTACACCTTC
>NA|few|TRBJ1-1|TRBV27
CASSRARGTEAFF
TGTGCCAGCTCCCGCGCCAGGGGAACTGAAGCTTTCTTT
>NA|NA|TRBJ1-1|TRBV6-1
CASSEAQGYTEAFF
TGTGCCAGCAGTGAAGCGCAGGGGTACACTGAAGCTTTCTTT
>NA|NA|TRBJ1-1|TRBV6-5
CASSYSNPVNTEAFF
TGTGCCAGCAGTTACTCGAACCCAGTAAATACTGAAGCTTTCTTT
>NA|NA|TRBJ1-3|TRBV30
CAWSRDFLSGNTIYF
TGTGCCTGGAGTAGGGACTTTCTCTCTGGAAACACCATATATTTT
>TRBD2|NA|TRBJ2-1|TRBV5-4
CASSLASGSYNEQFF
TGTGCCAGCAGCTTGGCTAGCGGTTCCTACAATGAGCAGTTCTTC
>NA|NA|TRBJ2-5|TRBV7-9
CASSLGWDQETQYF
TGTGCCAGCAGCTTAGGCTGGGACCAAGAGACCCAGTACTTC
>TRBD1|NA|TRBJ2-1|TRBV29-1
CSVEGTGELYNEQFF
TGCAGCGTTGAAGGGACAGGGGAACTCTACAATGAGCAGTTCTTC
>NA|NA|TRBJ2-7|TRBV4-3
CASSQEFAFQGYEQYF
TGCGCCAGCAGCCAAGAGTTCGCCTTTCAGGGCTACGAGCAGTACTTC
>NA|NA|TRBJ2-7|TRBV5-1
CASSSRQVPYEQYF
TGCGCCAGCAGCTCACGACAGGTTCCCTACGAGCAGTACTTC